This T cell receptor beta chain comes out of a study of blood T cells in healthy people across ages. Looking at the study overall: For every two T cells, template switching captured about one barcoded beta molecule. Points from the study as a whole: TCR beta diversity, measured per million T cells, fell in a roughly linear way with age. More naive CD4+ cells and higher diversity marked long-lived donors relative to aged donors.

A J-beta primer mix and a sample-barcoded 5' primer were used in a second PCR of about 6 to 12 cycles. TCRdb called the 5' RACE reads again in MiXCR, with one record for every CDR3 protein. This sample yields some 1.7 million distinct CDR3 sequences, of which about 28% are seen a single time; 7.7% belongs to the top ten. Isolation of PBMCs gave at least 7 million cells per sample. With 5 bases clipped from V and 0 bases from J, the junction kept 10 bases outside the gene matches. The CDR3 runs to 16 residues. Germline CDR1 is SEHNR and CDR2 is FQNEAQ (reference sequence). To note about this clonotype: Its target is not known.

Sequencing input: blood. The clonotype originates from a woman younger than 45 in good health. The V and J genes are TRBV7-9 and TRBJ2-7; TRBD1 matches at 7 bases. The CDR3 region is CASSLHPGTVSYEQYF. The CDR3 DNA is TGTGCCAGCAGCCTGCACCCCGGGACAGTCTCCTACGAGCAGTACTTC.